This is a list of T cell receptor beta chains from one sample in a study of shared clonotypes between healthy human individuals. Using immunoSEQ multiplex PCR, the repertoire was profiled, and TCRdb retains in-frame clones only, with some absent. Of about 500,000 clones listed, around 77% are singletons. The sequencing sample was made of PBMCs. The receptors shown here come from a woman aged 40 to 49 in good health. Some clones in this sample may be carry-over from other donors' samples. The CDR3 runs from the conserved cysteine through the conserved F or W. D genes are given only for firm matches. Clone size appears in some rows only: once, few, many, or a class for an expanded clone.

V gene: TRBV4-1; CDR3 length: 15; clone size: many; D gene: NA; J gene: TRBJ1-1; CDR3 DNA: TGCGCCAGCAGCCAAGATCAACATCGAGGGACTGAAGCTTTCTTT; CDR3 protein: CASSQDQHRGTEAFF
V gene: TRBV7-9; CDR3 length: 17; clone size: NA; D gene: NA; J gene: TRBJ2-5; CDR3 DNA: TGTGCCAGCAGCTTAGTGAGGGGGGCCCGCGCCCAAGAGACCCAGTACTTC; CDR3 protein: CASSLVRGARAQETQYF
V gene: TRBV6-5; CDR3 length: 15; clone size: NA; D gene: NA; J gene: TRBJ1-1; CDR3 DNA: TGTGCCAGCACCAACGGCGGCTTCATGAACACTGAAGCTTTCTTT; CDR3 protein: CASTNGGFMNTEAFF
V gene: TRBV19; CDR3 length: 12; clone size: NA; D gene: TRBD2; J gene: TRBJ2-1; CDR3 DNA: TGTGCCAGTAGTAGCACCGGGACTAGCTGGTTCTTC; CDR3 protein: CASSSTGTSWFF
V gene: TRBV27; CDR3 length: 13; clone size: NA; D gene: NA; J gene: TRBJ1-2; CDR3 DNA: TGTGCCAGCAGTTTTGACGGTAACTATGGCTACACCTTC; CDR3 protein: CASSFDGNYGYTF
V gene: TRBV7-8; CDR3 length: 13; clone size: many; D gene: NA; J gene: TRBJ2-2; CDR3 DNA: TGTGCCAGCAGCCCCCACACGACCGGGGAGCTGTTTTTT; CDR3 protein: CASSPHTTGELFF
V gene: TRBV5-1; CDR3 length: 15; clone size: NA; D gene: TRBD2; J gene: TRBJ2-5; CDR3 DNA: TGCGCCAGCAGCTCTTTAGCGGGAGACGGTGAGACCCAGTACTTC; CDR3 protein: CASSSLAGDGETQYF
V gene: TRBV28; CDR3 length: 13; clone size: few; D gene: TRBD2; J gene: TRBJ2-7; CDR3 DNA: TGTGCCAGCAGTTTACAGCGGGAGGTCGAGCAGTACTTC; CDR3 protein: CASSLQREVEQYF
V gene: TRBV11-3; CDR3 length: 13; clone size: once; D gene: NA; J gene: TRBJ2-1; CDR3 DNA: TGTGCCAGCAGCTACACTAGCAGCAATGAGCAGTTCTTC; CDR3 protein: CASSYTSSNEQFF
V gene: TRBV30; CDR3 length: 14; clone size: NA; D gene: NA; J gene: TRBJ1-1; CDR3 DNA: TGTGCCTGGAGTCCCGGGGGCGGTGGCACTGAAGCTTTCTTT; CDR3 protein: CAWSPGGGGTEAFF
V gene: TRBV5-4; CDR3 length: 14; clone size: few; D gene: NA; J gene: TRBJ1-2; CDR3 DNA: TGTGCCAGCAGCTTGGCAGGGAGACGGTATGGCTACACCTTC; CDR3 protein: CASSLAGRRYGYTF
V gene: TRBV5-5; CDR3 length: 20; clone size: NA; D gene: TRBD2; J gene: TRBJ2-6; CDR3 DNA: TGTGCCAGCAGCCGGAGCGGGAGGGCCCCTCTCCGACCTGGGGCCAACGTCCTGACTTTC; CDR3 protein: CASSRSGRAPLRPGANVLTF
V gene: TRBV28; CDR3 length: 15; clone size: NA; D gene: TRBD1; J gene: TRBJ1-6; CDR3 DNA: TGTGCCAGCAGTAGGGGGACAGGGGGAAGCTCACCCCTCCACTTT; CDR3 protein: CASSRGTGGSSPLHF
V gene: TRBV9; CDR3 length: 15; clone size: NA; D gene: NA; J gene: TRBJ1-4; CDR3 DNA: TGTGCCAGCAGCTTCCGGGACGACGTTAATGAAAAACTGTTTTTT; CDR3 protein: CASSFRDDVNEKLFF
V gene: TRBV30; CDR3 length: 13; clone size: NA; D gene: NA; J gene: TRBJ1-4; CDR3 DNA: TGTGCCTGGAGCCGGTTATTAAATGAAAAACTGTTTTTT; CDR3 protein: CAWSRLLNEKLFF
V gene: TRBV7-2; CDR3 length: 14; clone size: NA; D gene: NA; J gene: TRBJ1-1; CDR3 DNA: TGTGCCAGCAGCCCCGGGACGGCGAACACTGAAGCTTTCTTT; CDR3 protein: CASSPGTANTEAFF
V gene: TRBV5-1; CDR3 length: 16; clone size: once; D gene: TRBD1; J gene: TRBJ1-1; CDR3 DNA: TGCGCCAGCAGCCCACGGGGGACAGGGTTAGAGACTGAAGCTTTCTTT; CDR3 protein: CASSPRGTGLETEAFF
V gene: TRBV15; CDR3 length: 13; clone size: NA; D gene: NA; J gene: TRBJ1-4; CDR3 DNA: TGTGCCACCAGCCCGGGGACCTTTGAAAAACTGTTTTTT; CDR3 protein: CATSPGTFEKLFF
V gene: TRBV11-2; CDR3 length: 15; clone size: few; D gene: NA; J gene: TRBJ2-3; CDR3 DNA: TGTGCCAGCAGCTTGGGTGCCTCCCGCACAGATACGCAGTATTTT; CDR3 protein: CASSLGASRTDTQYF
V gene: TRBV7-9; CDR3 length: 16; clone size: NA; D gene: TRBD1; J gene: TRBJ1-6; CDR3 DNA: TGTGCCAGCAGCTTAGGGACAGGGGGTCTCGGGTCACCCCTCCACTTT; CDR3 protein: CASSLGTGGLGSPLHF
V gene: TRBV6-5; CDR3 length: 13; clone size: NA; D gene: NA; J gene: TRBJ2-7; CDR3 DNA: TGTGCCAGCAGTTACTCGGCCCGGGTGGAATGGTACTTC; CDR3 protein: CASSYSARVEWYF
V gene: TRBV19; CDR3 length: 16; clone size: NA; D gene: TRBD2; J gene: TRBJ2-1; CDR3 DNA: TGTGCCAGTAGTATAGAGGCAGCGGGAGGGTACAATGAGCAGTTCTTC; CDR3 protein: CASSIEAAGGYNEQFF
V gene: TRBV9; CDR3 length: 17; clone size: NA; D gene: NA; J gene: TRBJ2-4; CDR3 DNA: TGTGCCAGCAGCCCTACAGGGATCGGGGTATCCAAAAACATTCAGTACTTC; CDR3 protein: CASSPTGIGVSKNIQYF
V gene: TRBV30; CDR3 length: 14; clone size: few; D gene: NA; J gene: TRBJ1-5; CDR3 DNA: TGTGCCTGGAGTGTACTTCAGGCTAATCAGCCCCAGCATTTT; CDR3 protein: CAWSVLQANQPQHF
V gene: TRBV5-1; CDR3 length: 15; clone size: once; D gene: NA; J gene: TRBJ2-3; CDR3 DNA: TGCGCCAGCAGCTTGCGCGGGGTTTGGACAGATACGCAGTATTTT; CDR3 protein: CASSLRGVWTDTQYF
V gene: TRBV19; CDR3 length: 18; clone size: once; D gene: TRBD1; J gene: TRBJ2-4; CDR3 DNA: TGTGCCAGTAGTACAGAATCCGGGACAGGGAGGGCCAAAAACATTCAGTACTTC; CDR3 protein: CASSTESGTGRAKNIQYF
V gene: TRBV19; CDR3 length: 15; clone size: NA; D gene: NA; J gene: TRBJ1-4; CDR3 DNA: TGTGCCAGTAGTATAAGTCGGCAAGCTAATGAAAAACTGTTTTTT; CDR3 protein: CASSISRQANEKLFF
V gene: TRBV6-1; CDR3 length: 13; clone size: NA; D gene: NA; J gene: TRBJ1-2; CDR3 DNA: TGTGCCAGCAGTGTAGAGGGAACCTATGGCTACACCTTC; CDR3 protein: CASSVEGTYGYTF
V gene: TRBV6-6; CDR3 length: 14; clone size: NA; D gene: NA; J gene: TRBJ1-2; CDR3 DNA: TGTGCCAGCAATCCGGGACAAGGAGGTCATGGCTACACCTTC; CDR3 protein: CASNPGQGGHGYTF
V gene: TRBV28; CDR3 length: 18; clone size: NA; D gene: TRBD1; J gene: TRBJ2-5; CDR3 DNA: TGTGCCAGCACCCAGCCCGGGGCGGGGACAGGGGGCGAAGAGACCCAGTACTTC; CDR3 protein: CASTQPGAGTGGEETQYF